Shown below are 21 T cell receptor beta chains from a single sample sequenced in a study of regulatory T cells in long-lasting Graves disease. In building TCR beta libraries, iRepertoire HTBI primers were used together with Arm-PCR of CDR3 regions. A single record per CDR3 protein comes from TCRdb applying MiXCR to the multiplex PCR reads. In the table there are roughly 610,000 distinct CDR3 sequences, roughly 15% of which are singletons. Noted time point: newly diagnosed GD, antithyroid drugs for less than 3 months. The TCR library was prepared using RNA isolated from PBMCs. This sample also appeared in a second study, on T cells in Graves' hyperthyroidism and ophthalmopathy.

This sample comprised peripheral blood mononuclear cells (PBMCs), obtained at new diagnosis, from a patient treated with antithyroid drugs. The receptors here all came from a woman between 25 and 40 years old with Graves disease.

This chain joins TRBV5-4 and TRBJ1-1; 8 bases agree with TRBD1. CDR3 length: 13 amino acids. CDR1 and CDR2 (germline): SGHNT, YYREEE (reference sequence). The V segment lost 5 bases and the J segment 5 bases; nucleotides outside the gene matches: 5. The DNA of the CDR3 is TGTGCCAGCAGTAACAGGGGGACTACTGAAGCTTTCTTT. It specifies CASSNRGTTEAFF.

This clonotype was observed at least ten times. The chain recombines TRBV28 with TRBJ1-3, with D unclear. The germline V gene has CDR1 MDHEN and CDR2 SYDVKM. Trimming took off 5 bases at V and 0 bases at J, with 11 bases between the two ends. The CDR3 sequence is 15 residues long. DNA for the CDR3: TGTGCCAGCAGTCGCTCACCCATCTCTGGAAACACCATATATTTT. Protein sequence: CASSRSPISGNTIYF.

The table lists this clonotype with a few counts. The chain has TRBV20-1 and TRBJ2-3; D remains ambiguous. This CDR3 has 11 residues. Germline CDR1 and CDR2: DFQATT and SNEGSKA (reference sequence). Trimming shortened V by 6 bases and J by 5 bases, and 9 bases separated the two germline ends. The CDR3 DNA reads TGCAGTGCAGAGGTGGGAGATACGCAGTATTTT. Amino acid sequence: CSAEVGDTQYF.

The V call is TRBV20-1, the J call TRBJ2-3; TRBD2 agrees at 8 bases. The CDR3 is 14 residues long. In germline, CDR1 is DFQATT, CDR2 SNEGSKA (reference sequence). The V segment lost 4 bases and the J segment 5 bases; nucleotides outside the gene matches: 8. CDR3 amino acids: CSATRTSMGDTQYF. The CDR3 nucleotides are TGCAGTGCTACCAGGACTAGCATGGGAGATACGCAGTATTTT.

The CDR3 loop is CASRRDPGGGSPLHF. CDR3 DNA: TGTGCCAGCAGAAGAGACCCGGGGGGAGGGTCACCCCTCCACTTT. This chain links TRBV6-1 with TRBJ1-6, with D perhaps matching TRBD1 (5 bases). The CDR3 is made up of 15 amino acids. The V end lost 6 bases, the J end lost 10 bases, and 19 bases lay between the germline ends. Per germline, CDR1 MNHNS and CDR2 SASEGT.

The V and J genes are TRBV3-1 and TRBJ2-3; D is unresolved. V gave up 0 bases and J gave up 7 bases, with 14 bases separating them. The CDR3 has 15 residues. Germline CDR1 LGHDT, CDR2 YNNKEL (reference sequence). The DNA for the CDR3 is TGTGCCAGCAGCCAAGAAAGTATAGGGTTGAATACGCAGTATTTT. It yields the protein CASSQESIGLNTQYF.

This clonotype has a count of ten or more. The chain recombines TRBV20-1 with TRBJ1-1; tentative D call: TRBD1 (5 bases). From germline, CDR1 is DFQATT and CDR2 SNEGSKA (reference sequence). The CDR3 length is 15 residues. V was trimmed by 0 bases and J by 3 bases, leaving 14 bases between them. This chain's CDR3 is CSARDQGAGHTEAFF. The CDR3 DNA sequence: TGCAGTGCTAGAGATCAGGGTGCAGGACACACTGAAGCTTTCTTT.

This rearrangement joins TRBV5-1 to TRBJ2-7, with no clear D. The CDR3 has 13 residues. The germline V gene encodes CDR1 SGHRS and CDR2 YFSETQ. Trimming removed 4 bases at V and 4 bases at J, with 12 bases between. The CDR3 nucleotides read TGCGCCAGCAGCATTGGGTCCCCTTACGAGCAGTACTTC. This gives the protein CASSIGSPYEQYF.

This clonotype was counted at least ten times. The chain recombines TRBV6-1 with TRBJ1-1; D remains ambiguous. Trimming took 7 bases from V and 6 from J, leaving 24 bases between them. CDR1 MNHNS and CDR2 SASEGT come from the germline V gene. The length of the CDR3 is 16 residues. The CDR3 loop reads CASILSPWGNSAEAFF. The CDR3 DNA is TGTGCCAGCATATTGTCACCGTGGGGTAACTCGGCTGAAGCTTTCTTT.

This clonotype has ten or more counts. This chain connects TRBV4-1 to TRBJ2-2; D is unresolved. Trimming stripped 1 base from V and 7 bases from J, with 4 bases between. From germline, CDR1 is MGHRA and CDR2 YSYEKL. The CDR3 covers 12 residues. CDR3 nucleotides: TGCGCCAGCAGCCAAGGGGGCGGGGAGCTGTTTTTT. It is translated as CASSQGGGELFF.

There are many counts of this clonotype. The chain has TRBV2 and TRBJ1-6; D is ambiguous. CDR3 length: 13 amino acids. Germline loops: CDR1 SNHLY, CDR2 FYNNEI. The ends were cut back, 1 base at V and 5 bases at J, with 3 bases in the middle. The CDR3 DNA follows: TGTGCCAGCAGTGAAGAGAATAATTCACCCCTCCACTTT. This codes for CASSEENNSPLHF.

This clonotype showed up many times. This sequence joins TRBV28 and TRBJ2-1; 12 nucleotides align to TRBD2. Germline lookup yields CDR1 MDHEN and CDR2 SYDVKM. This CDR3 region has 16 residues. Losses at the gene ends were 7 bases for V and 7 bases for J; bases not matched to a gene: 11. In DNA, the CDR3 is TGTGCCAGCATTCGAAGACTAGCGGGAGTTCCTAATGAGCAGTTCTTC. This translates into CASIRRLAGVPNEQFF.

Ten or more counts support this clonotype. The chain carries TRBV12-3 or TRBV12-4 and TRBJ2-1; TRBD1 matches 7 bases. This CDR3 region has 15 residues. The V and J ends lost 6 bases and 2 bases, in that order; junction bases with no gene match: 7. CDR3 amino acids: CASRVTGSTYNEQFF. The DNA of the CDR3 is TGTGCCAGCAGGGTGACAGGGTCAACCTACAATGAGCAGTTCTTC.

The gene calls are TRBV20-1 and TRBJ2-3; 8 bases agree with TRBD2. CDR1 is DFQATT and CDR2 is SNEGSKA in the germline V gene (reference sequence). With V trimmed by 5 bases and J by 5 bases, 6 bases remained unmatched. CDR3 length equals 13 residues. CDR3: CSADGLAGDTQYF. The CDR3 DNA sequence: TGCAGTGCTGATGGGCTAGCGGGAGATACGCAGTATTTT.

The chain carries TRBV5-4 and TRBJ2-5; D remains unclear. The CDR3 extends over 14 amino acids. The germline V gene has CDR1 SGHNT and CDR2 YYREEE (reference sequence). The ends were cut back, 1 base at V and 0 bases at J, with 7 bases in the middle. The CDR3: CASSLYAYQETQYF. The DNA of the CDR3 is TGTGCCAGCAGCTTGTACGCGTACCAAGAGACCCAGTACTTC. Looking up the rest from reference TRBV5-4 and TRBJ2-5 gives the full variable domain: ETGVTQSPTHLIKTRGQQVTLRCSSQSGHNTVSWYQQALGQGPQFIFQYYREEENGRGNFPPRFSGLQFPNYSSELNVNALELDDSALYLCASSLYAYQETQYFGPGTRLLVL.

This clonotype was observed a few times. This chain links TRBV4-1 with TRBJ2-3, with D hard to call. V gave up 7 bases and J gave up 2 bases, with 10 bases separating them. Germline V CDR1 and CDR2: MGHRA, YSYEKL. This CDR3 has 13 amino acids. The DNA for the CDR3 is TGCGCCAGCACCAATGCAAACACAGATACGCAGTATTTT. It is translated as CASTNANTDTQYF.

This clonotype appeared a few times. V and J are TRBV12-3 or TRBV12-4 and TRBJ2-7; D is unclear. The length of the CDR3 is 13 residues. Trimming removed 6 bases from V and 4 bases from J, with 13 bases in between. The CDR3 nucleotides are TGTGCCAGCAGCCGCATTGGCCCGTACGAGCAGTACTTC. Amino acid sequence: CASSRIGPYEQYF.

This chain links TRBV27 with TRBJ2-3, with 16 nucleotides matching TRBD2. The CDR3 sequence is 19 residues long. Trimming at V came to 2 bases and at J to 7 bases, leaving 12 bases not matched to a gene. CDR1 is MNHEY and CDR2 is SMNVEV in the germline V gene (reference sequence). The CDR3 coding sequence is TGTGCCAGCAGTTTACGGACCGGGACTAGCGGGAGGGGCGTTAATACGCAGTATTTT. It is translated as CASSLRTGTSGRGVNTQYF.

This clonotype was counted many times. The chain carries TRBV12-3 or TRBV12-4 and TRBJ2-1; the match to TRBD2 covers 11 bases. The trim removed 5 bases at V and 6 bases at J, leaving 21 bases unmatched. The CDR3 consists of 20 residues. The DNA of the CDR3 is TGTGCCAGCAGTGCGATACTAGCGGGGGTGGAAAAGGGAGTGGGCAATGAGCAGTTCTTC. It translates to CASSAILAGVEKGVGNEQFF.

This clonotype was seen a handful of times. J is TRBJ1-5 and V is TRBV4-1, with no clear D. This CDR3 has 13 residues. Trimming removed 0 bases from V and 5 bases from J, with 5 bases in between. Germline V lookup: CDR1 MGHRA, CDR2 YSYEKL. The CDR3 is CASSQDWDQPQHF. The CDR3 bases are TGCGCCAGCAGCCAAGATTGGGATCAGCCCCAGCATTTT.

The rearrangement uses TRBV7-3 and TRBJ2-2; weak D call: TRBD2 (6 bases). This CDR3 comprises 15 residues. Germline values: CDR1 SGHTA, CDR2 FQGTGA. The ends were cut back, 4 bases at V and 11 bases at J, with 20 bases in the middle. The CDR3 DNA sequence: TGTGCCAGCAGCTCTAAGACTAGTGGTACAGTAGAGCTGTTTTTT. Translating gives CASSSKTSGTVELFF.